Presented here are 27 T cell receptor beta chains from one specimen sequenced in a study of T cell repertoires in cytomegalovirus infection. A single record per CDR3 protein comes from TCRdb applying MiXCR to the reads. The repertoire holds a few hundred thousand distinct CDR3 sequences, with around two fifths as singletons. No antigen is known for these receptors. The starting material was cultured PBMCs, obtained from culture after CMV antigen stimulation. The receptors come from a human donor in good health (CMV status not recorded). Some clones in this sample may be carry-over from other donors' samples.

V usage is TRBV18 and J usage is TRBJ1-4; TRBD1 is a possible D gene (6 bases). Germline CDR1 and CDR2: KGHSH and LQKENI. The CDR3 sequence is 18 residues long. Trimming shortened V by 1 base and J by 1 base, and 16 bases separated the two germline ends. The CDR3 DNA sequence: TGTGCCAGCTCACCACTGAGGATGTCAGGGGAAACTAATGAAAAACTGTTTTTT. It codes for CASSPLRMSGETNEKLFF.

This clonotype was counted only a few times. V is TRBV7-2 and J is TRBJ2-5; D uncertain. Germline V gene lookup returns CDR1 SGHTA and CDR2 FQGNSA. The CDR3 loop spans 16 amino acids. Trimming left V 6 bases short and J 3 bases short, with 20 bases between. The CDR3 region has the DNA TGTGCCAGCAGTACCGCGCGTGCGCACATTAAAGAGACCCAGTACTTC. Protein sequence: CASSTARAHIKETQYF.

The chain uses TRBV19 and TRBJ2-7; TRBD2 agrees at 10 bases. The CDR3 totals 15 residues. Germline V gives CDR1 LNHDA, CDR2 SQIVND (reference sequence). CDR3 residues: CAGDLAGGRSYEQYF. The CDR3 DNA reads TGTGCGGGGGATTTAGCGGGGGGCCGATCCTACGAGCAGTACTTC.

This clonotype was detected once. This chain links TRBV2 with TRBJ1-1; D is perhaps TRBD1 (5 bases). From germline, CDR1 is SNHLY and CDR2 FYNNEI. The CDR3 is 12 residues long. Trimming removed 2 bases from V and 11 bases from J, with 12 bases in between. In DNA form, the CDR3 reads TGTGCCAGCAGTGAAATAGGTCCAGGGGCTTTCTTT. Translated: CASSEIGPGAFF.

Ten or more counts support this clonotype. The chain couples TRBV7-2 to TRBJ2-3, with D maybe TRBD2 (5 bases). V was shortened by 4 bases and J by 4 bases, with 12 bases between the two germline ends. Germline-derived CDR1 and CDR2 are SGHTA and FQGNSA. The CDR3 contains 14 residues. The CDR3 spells CASSSARGSDTQYF. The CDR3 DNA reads TGTGCCAGCAGCTCTGCGAGAGGGTCAGATACGCAGTATTTT.

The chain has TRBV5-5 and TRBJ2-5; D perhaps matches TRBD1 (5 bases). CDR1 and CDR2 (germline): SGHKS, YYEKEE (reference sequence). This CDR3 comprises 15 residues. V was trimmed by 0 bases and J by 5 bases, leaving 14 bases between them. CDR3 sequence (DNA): TGTGCCAGCAGCTTGGAGGGGCAAAAATGGGAGACCCAGTACTTC. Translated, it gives CASSLEGQKWETQYF.

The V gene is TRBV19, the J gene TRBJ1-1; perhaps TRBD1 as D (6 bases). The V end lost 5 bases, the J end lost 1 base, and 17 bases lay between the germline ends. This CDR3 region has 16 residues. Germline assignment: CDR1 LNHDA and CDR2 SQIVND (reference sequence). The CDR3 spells CASSPDSLGGNTEAFF. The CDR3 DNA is TGTGCCAGTAGTCCGGACAGCCTTGGGGGGAACACTGAAGCTTTCTTT.

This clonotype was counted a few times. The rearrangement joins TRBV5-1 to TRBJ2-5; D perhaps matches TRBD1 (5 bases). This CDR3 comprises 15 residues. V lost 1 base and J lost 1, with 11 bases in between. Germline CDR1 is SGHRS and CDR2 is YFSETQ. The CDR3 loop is CASSLIDRVQETQYF. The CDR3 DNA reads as TGCGCCAGCAGCTTGATCGACAGAGTCCAAGAGACCCAGTACTTC.

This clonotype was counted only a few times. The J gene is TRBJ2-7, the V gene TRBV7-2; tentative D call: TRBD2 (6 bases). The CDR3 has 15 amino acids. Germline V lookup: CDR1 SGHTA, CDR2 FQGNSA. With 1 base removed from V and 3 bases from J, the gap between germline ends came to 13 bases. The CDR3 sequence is CASSLVGGAYYEQYF. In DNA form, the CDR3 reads TGTGCCAGCAGCTTAGTTGGAGGGGCCTACTACGAGCAGTACTTC.

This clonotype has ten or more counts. The CDR3 sequence: CASSLSRTRLNEKLFF. The CDR3 DNA sequence: TGTGCCAGCAGCTTATCCCGAACACGTCTTAATGAAAAACTGTTTTTT. The J gene is TRBJ1-4, the V gene TRBV7-8; no clear D. Looked up from germline, CDR1 is SGHVS and CDR2 is FQNEAQ. Trimming took off 2 bases at V and 4 bases at J, with 14 bases between the two ends. The CDR3 covers 16 residues. Drawing the rest from reference TRBV7-8 and TRBJ1-4, the complete variable domain is GAGVSQSPRYKVAKRGQDVALRCDPISGHVSLFWYQQALGQGPEFLTYFQNEAQLDKSGLPSDRFFAERPEGSVSTLKIQRTQQEDSAVYLCASSLSRTRLNEKLFFGSGTQLSVL.

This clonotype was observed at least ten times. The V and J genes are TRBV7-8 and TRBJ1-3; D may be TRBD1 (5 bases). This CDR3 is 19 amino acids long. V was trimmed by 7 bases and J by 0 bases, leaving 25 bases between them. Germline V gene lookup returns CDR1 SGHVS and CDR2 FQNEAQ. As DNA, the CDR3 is TGTGCCAGCACCGTAACCGGGACCGCCTTCCCGAACTCTGGAAACACCATATATTTT. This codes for CASTVTGTAFPNSGNTIYF.

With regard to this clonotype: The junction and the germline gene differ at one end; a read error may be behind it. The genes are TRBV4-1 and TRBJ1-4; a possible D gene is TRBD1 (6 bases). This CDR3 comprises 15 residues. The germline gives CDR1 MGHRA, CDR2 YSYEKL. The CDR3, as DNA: TGTGCCAGCAGCCAAGTCCAACAGGGTTATGAAAAACTGTTTTTT. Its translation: CASSQVQQGYEKLFF.

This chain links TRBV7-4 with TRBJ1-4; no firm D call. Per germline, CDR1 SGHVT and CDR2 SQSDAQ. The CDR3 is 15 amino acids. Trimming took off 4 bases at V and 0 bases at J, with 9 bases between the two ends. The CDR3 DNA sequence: TGTGCCAGCAGCTCCAGACGCCCAACTAATGAAAAACTGTTTTTT. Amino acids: CASSSRRPTNEKLFF.

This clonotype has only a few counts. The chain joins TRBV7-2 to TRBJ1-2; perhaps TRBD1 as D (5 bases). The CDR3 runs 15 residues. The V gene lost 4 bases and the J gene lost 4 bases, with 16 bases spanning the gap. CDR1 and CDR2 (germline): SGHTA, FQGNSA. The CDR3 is CASSSQSGAGYGYTF. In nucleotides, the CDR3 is TGTGCCAGCAGCTCTCAAAGTGGGGCCGGCTATGGCTACACCTTC.

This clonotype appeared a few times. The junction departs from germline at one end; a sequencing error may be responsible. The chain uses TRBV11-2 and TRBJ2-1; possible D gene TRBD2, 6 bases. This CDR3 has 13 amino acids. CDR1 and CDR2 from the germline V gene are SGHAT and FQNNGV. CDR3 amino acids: CASSLDPRVGTYF. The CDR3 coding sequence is TGTGCCAGCAGCTTAGATCCCCGGGTCGGGACTTACTTC. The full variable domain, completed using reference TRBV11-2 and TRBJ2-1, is EAGVAQSPRYKIIEKRQSVAFWCNPISGHATLYWYQQILGQGPKLLIQFQNNGVVDDSQLPKDRFSAERLKGVDSTLKIQPAKLEDSAVYLCASSLDPRVGTYFGPGTRLTVL.

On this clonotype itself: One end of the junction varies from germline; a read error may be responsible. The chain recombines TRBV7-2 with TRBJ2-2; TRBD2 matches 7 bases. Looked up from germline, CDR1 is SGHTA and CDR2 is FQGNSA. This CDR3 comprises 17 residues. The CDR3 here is CASNNNLLLASTRELFF. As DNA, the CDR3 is TGTGCCAGCAACAACAACCTCCTACTAGCGAGCACCAGGGAGCTGTTTTTT.

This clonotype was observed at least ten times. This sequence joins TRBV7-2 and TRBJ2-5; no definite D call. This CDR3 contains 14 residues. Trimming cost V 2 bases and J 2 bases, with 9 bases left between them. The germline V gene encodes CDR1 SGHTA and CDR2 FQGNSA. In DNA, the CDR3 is TGTGCCAGCAGCTTAAGTAGTCTACAAGAGACCCAGTACTTC. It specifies CASSLSSLQETQYF.

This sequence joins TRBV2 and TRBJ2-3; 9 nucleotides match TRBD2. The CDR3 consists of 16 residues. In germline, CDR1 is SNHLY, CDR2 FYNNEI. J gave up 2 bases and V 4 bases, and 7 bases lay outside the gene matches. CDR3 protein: CASSGQAGGSTDTQYF. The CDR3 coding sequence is TGTGCCAGCAGTGGTCAAGCGGGGGGATCCACAGATACGCAGTATTTT. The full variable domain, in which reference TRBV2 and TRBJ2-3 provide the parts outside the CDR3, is EPEVTQTPSHQVTQMGQEVILRCVPISNHLYFYWYRQILGQKVEFLVSFYNNEISEKSEIFDDQFSVERPDGSNFTLKIRSTKLEDSAMYFCASSGQAGGSTDTQYFGPGTRLTVL.

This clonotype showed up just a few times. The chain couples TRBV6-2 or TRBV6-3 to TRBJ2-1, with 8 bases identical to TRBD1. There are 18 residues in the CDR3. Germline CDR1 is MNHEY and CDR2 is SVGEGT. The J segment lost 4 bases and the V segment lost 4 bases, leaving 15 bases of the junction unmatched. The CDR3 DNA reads TGTGCCAGCAGTTTCTCATCCTCAGGGGGCGCTTCTTACAATGAGCAGTTCTTC. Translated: CASSFSSSGGASYNEQFF.

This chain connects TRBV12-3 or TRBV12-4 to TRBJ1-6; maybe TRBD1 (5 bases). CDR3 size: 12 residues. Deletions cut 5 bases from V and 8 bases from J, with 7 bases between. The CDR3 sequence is CASSNRYSPLHF. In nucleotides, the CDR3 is TGTGCCAGCAGTAACAGGTATTCACCCCTCCACTTT.

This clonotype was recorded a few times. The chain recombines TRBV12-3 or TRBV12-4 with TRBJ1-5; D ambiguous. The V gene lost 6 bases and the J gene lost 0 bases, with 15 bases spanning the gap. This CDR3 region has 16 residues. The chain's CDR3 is CASSLAGWYSNQPQHF. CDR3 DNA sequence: TGTGCCAGCAGCCTCGCGGGCTGGTATAGCAATCAGCCCCAGCATTTT.

CDR3 amino acids: CASSPRDGNTGELFF. The CDR3 DNA sequence: TGTGCCAGCAGTCCCCGGGACGGGAACACCGGGGAGCTGTTTTTT. The chain is built from TRBV7-3 and TRBJ2-2; D assignment may be TRBD1 or TRBD2 (5 bases each). V lost 6 bases, J lost 1 base, and 12 bases lay in between. The CDR3 has 15 amino acids. CDR1 is SGHTA, CDR2 FQGTGA, per germline. Complete variable domain (other parts from reference TRBV7-3 and TRBJ2-2): GAGVSQTPSNKVTEKGKYVELRCDPISGHTALYWYRQSLGQGPEFLIYFQGTGAADDSGLPNDRFFAVRPEGSVSTLKIQRTERGDSAVYLCASSPRDGNTGELFFGEGSRLTVL.

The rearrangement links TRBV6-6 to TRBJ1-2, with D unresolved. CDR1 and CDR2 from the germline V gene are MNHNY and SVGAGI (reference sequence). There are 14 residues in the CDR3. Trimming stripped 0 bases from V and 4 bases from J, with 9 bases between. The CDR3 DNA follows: TGTGCCAGCAGTTACTCAGAGAGCTCCTATGGCTACACCTTC. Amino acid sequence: CASSYSESSYGYTF.

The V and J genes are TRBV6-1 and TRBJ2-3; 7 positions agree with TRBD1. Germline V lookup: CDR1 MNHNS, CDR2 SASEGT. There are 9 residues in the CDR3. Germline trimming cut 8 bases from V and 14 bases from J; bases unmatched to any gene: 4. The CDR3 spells CASGAGGYF. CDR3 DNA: TGTGCCAGCGGGGCAGGGGGGTATTTT.

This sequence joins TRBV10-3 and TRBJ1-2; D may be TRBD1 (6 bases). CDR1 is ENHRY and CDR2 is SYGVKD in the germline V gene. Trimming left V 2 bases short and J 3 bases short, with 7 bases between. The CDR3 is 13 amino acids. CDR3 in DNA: TGTGCCATCAGTGAGGGACAGTACTATGGCTACACCTTC. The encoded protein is CAISEGQYYGYTF.

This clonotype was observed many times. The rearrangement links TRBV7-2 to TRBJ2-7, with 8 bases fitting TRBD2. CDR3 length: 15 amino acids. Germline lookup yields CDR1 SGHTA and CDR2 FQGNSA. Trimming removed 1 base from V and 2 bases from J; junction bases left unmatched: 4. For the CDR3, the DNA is TGTGCCAGCAGCTTAGGACTAGCGATGACCTACGAGCAGTACTTC. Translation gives CASSLGLAMTYEQYF.

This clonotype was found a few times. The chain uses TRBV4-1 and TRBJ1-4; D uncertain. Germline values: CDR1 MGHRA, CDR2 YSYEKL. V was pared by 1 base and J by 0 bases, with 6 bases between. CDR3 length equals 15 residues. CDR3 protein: CASSQVEATNEKLFF. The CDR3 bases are TGCGCCAGCAGCCAAGTAGAAGCAACTAATGAAAAACTGTTTTTT.